Listed here are 14 T cell receptor beta chains from one sample, sequenced in a study of CD8+CD57+ T cells in acquired aplastic anemia. Genomic DNA served as template for TCR beta VDJ and CDR3 profiling. TCRdb recomputed calls from the reads with MiXCR, one row per CDR3 protein. The sample lists over 250,000 distinct CDR3 sequences; under 65% were seen once. Patients chosen for sequencing had CD8+CD57+ cells that had expanded, as shown by flow cytometry. The sequenced sample consisted of sorted CD4+, CD8+, or CD8+CD57+ T cells (not recorded which) from PBMCs. The receptors derive from a human donor with aplastic anemia.

The rearrangement joins TRBV15 to TRBJ1-5; D is unresolved. The germline V and J ends were trimmed by 0 bases and 2 bases, with 8 bases remaining between them. The CDR3 loop spans 15 amino acids. Per germline, CDR1 LNHNV and CDR2 YYDKDF (reference sequence). This CDR3 reads CATSRDLGGNQPQHF. CDR3 nucleotide sequence: TGTGCCACCAGCAGAGATCTGGGTGGCAATCAGCCCCAGCATTTT.

The chain combines TRBV20-1 with TRBJ2-5; TRBD1 matches 12 bases. The J call may be mistaken, given a closer DNA end match to TRBJ2-7. The CDR3 length is 14 residues. The germline V gene has CDR1 DFQATT and CDR2 SNEGSKA (reference sequence). The CDR3 DNA sequence: TGCAGTGCTAGTCAGGGACAGGGGGCGTACGAGCAGTACTTC. Amino acids: CSASQGQGAYEQYF.

The chain combines TRBV7-6 with TRBJ1-1; the match to TRBD1 covers 8 bases. The CDR3 is 16 residues long. After removal of 5 bases from V and 1 base from J, the junction contained 9 bases not matched to a gene. Germline CDR1 reads SGHVS; CDR2 reads FNYEAQ. CDR3 region: CASSPIGQGGNTEAFF. The CDR3 nucleotides read TGTGCCAGCAGCCCAATTGGACAGGGCGGGAACACTGAAGCTTTCTTT.

This CDR3 is CAIWGLLFNQPQHF. In nucleotides, the CDR3 is TGTGCCATCTGGGGTCTTCTCTTTAATCAGCCCCAGCATTTT. The V gene is TRBV10-3, the J gene TRBJ1-5; no clear D gene. V lost 8 bases and J lost 4, with 15 bases in between. The CDR3 has 14 amino acids. Looked up from germline, CDR1 is ENHRY and CDR2 is SYGVKD.

This clonotype showed up many times. This chain joins TRBV6-5 and TRBJ1-2, with 8 nucleotides matching TRBD1. After removal of 7 bases from V and 5 bases from J, the junction contained 6 bases not matched to a gene. Germline V gene sequence: CDR1 MNHEY, CDR2 SVGAGI. The CDR3 contains 13 residues. The CDR3 reads CASTRGQEYGYTF. CDR3 nucleotide sequence: TGTGCCAGCACCAGGGGACAGGAATATGGCTACACCTTC.

The chain has TRBV9 and TRBJ2-2; no clear D gene. The CDR3 spans 12 residues. The germline V gene has CDR1 SGDLS and CDR2 YYNGEE. Trimming took off 3 bases at V and 7 bases at J, with 7 bases between the two ends. Written as DNA, the CDR3 is TGTGCCAGCAGCGGAAATAGCGGGGAGCTGTTTTTT. Protein: CASSGNSGELFF.

The chain is built from TRBV5-4 and TRBJ2-1, with 7 bases matching TRBD1. Germline loops: CDR1 SGHNT, CDR2 YYREEE (reference sequence). This CDR3 has 17 amino acids. Trimming took 1 base from V and 5 from J; bases not matched to a gene: 12. Here the CDR3 DNA reads TGTGCCAGCAGCTTGTCTCTGGGGCTTACAGGGGACAATGAGCAGTTCTTC. Its translation: CASSLSLGLTGDNEQFF.

This clonotype was observed a handful of times. The genes are TRBV15 and TRBJ1-2; TRBD1 might be the D (5 bases). Germline V CDR1 and CDR2: LNHNV, YYDKDF (reference sequence). The V gene lost 3 bases and the J gene lost 7 bases, with 12 bases spanning the gap. The CDR3 is made up of 13 amino acids. CDR3 amino acids: CATSRDSRAGYTF. The CDR3 DNA reads as TGTGCCACCAGCAGGGATTCCAGGGCTGGCTACACCTTC.

This chain uses TRBV5-1 with TRBJ2-3, with D possibly being TRBD1 or TRBD2 (5 bases each). The V gene's germline CDR1 is SGHRS and CDR2 YFSETQ. V dropped 1 base and J dropped 2 bases, with 8 bases sitting between them. The CDR3 sequence is 14 residues long. CDR3 loop: CASSLPGPTDTQYF. Written as DNA, the CDR3 is TGCGCCAGCAGCTTGCCGGGACCCACAGATACGCAGTATTTT. Together with reference TRBV5-1 and TRBJ2-3, the CDR3 gives the full variable domain: KAGVTQTPRYLIKTRGQQVTLSCSPISGHRSVSWYQQTPGQGLQFLFEYFSETQRNKGNFPGRFSGRQFSNSRSEMNVSTLELGDSALYLCASSLPGPTDTQYFGPGTRLTVL.

This clonotype was counted once. The chain employs TRBV7-8 and TRBJ2-3; 10 positions match TRBD2. With V trimmed by 1 base and J by 10 bases, 8 bases remained unmatched. The germline V gene encodes CDR1 SGHVS and CDR2 FQNEAQ. The CDR3 has 15 amino acids. DNA for the CDR3: TGTGCCAGCAGCTTAGGAGGTCTAGCGGGGGAGCCGCAGTATTTT. Its translation: CASSLGGLAGEPQYF.

This chain links TRBV2 with TRBJ1-1; possibly TRBD1 for D (6 bases). V lost 9 bases and J 2 bases, leaving 16 bases between the germline ends. The CDR3 has 14 residues. CDR1 and CDR2 from the germline V gene are SNHLY and FYNNEI. The CDR3: CARSHREYNTEAFF. The CDR3 DNA reads TGTGCCAGAAGTCACAGGGAGTATAACACTGAAGCTTTCTTT.

V is TRBV9 and J is TRBJ2-7; 9 bases agree with TRBD1. Germline assignment: CDR1 SGDLS and CDR2 YYNGEE. After removal of 5 bases from V and 12 bases from J, the junction contained 9 bases not matched to a gene. The CDR3 length is 12 residues. CDR3 loop: CASSGDRGVRYF. Written as DNA, the CDR3 is TGTGCCAGCAGTGGAGACAGGGGGGTTCGGTACTTC.

The chain employs TRBV19 and TRBJ2-1; 9 bases map to TRBD1. Germline V lookup: CDR1 LNHDA, CDR2 SQIVND (reference sequence). V gave up 3 bases and J gave up 7 bases; unmatched junction bases: 4. CDR3 length equals 14 residues. As DNA, the CDR3 is TGTGCCAGTAGTATTGGGACAGGGTCTAATGAGCAGTTCTTC. Translating gives CASSIGTGSNEQFF.

The V gene is TRBV12-3 or TRBV12-4, the J gene TRBJ2-3; 7 bases fit TRBD2. This CDR3 is built from 13 residues. V dropped 7 bases and J dropped 1; count of bases not matched to a gene: 2. The CDR3 sequence: CASTSGRTDTQYF. CDR3 nucleotides: TGTGCCAGCACTAGCGGTCGCACAGATACGCAGTATTTT.